Each of the 15 T cell receptor beta chains below was sequenced from the same sample in a study of blood T cell repertoires in COVID-19. Assay: immunoSEQ multiplex PCR; the TCRdb copy retains only in-frame clones and omits some. The sample shows a few hundred thousand clones, around nine tenths of them seen only once. Specimen: peripheral blood. The source of these receptors is a man between 18 and 29 years old with active or convalescent COVID-19.

This clone is a singleton in its sample. The chain is built from TRBV29-1 and TRBJ1-2; 7 nucleotides align to TRBD1. The CDR3 spans 12 residues. The germline gives CDR1 SQVTM, CDR2 ANQGSEA. Trimming removed 4 bases from V and 3 bases from J; junction bases left unmatched: 2. This CDR3 is CSVGGQDYGYTF. CDR3 DNA: TGCAGCGTTGGTGGACAGGACTATGGCTACACCTTC. Based on the CDR3 plus reference TRBV29-1 and TRBJ1-2, the full variable domain is SAVISQKPSRDICQRGTSLTIQCQVDSQVTMMFWYRQQPGQSLTLIATANQGSEATYESGFVIDKFPISRPNLTFSTLTVSNMSPEDSSIYLCSVGGQDYGYTFGSGTRLTVV.

The chain recombines TRBV7-2 with TRBJ2-7, with TRBD1 as a possible D gene (5 bases). The CDR3 contains 15 residues. Trimming cost V 5 bases and J 3 bases, with 17 bases left between them. CDR1 SGHTA and CDR2 FQGNSA come from the germline V gene. The CDR3 DNA reads as TGTGCCAGCAGCGATCGACAGCTCCTGGGCTACGAGCAGTACTTC. Encoded protein: CASSDRQLLGYEQYF.

This clone was counted only a few times. The chain couples TRBV29-1 to TRBJ1-6; D call uncertain. CDR1 and CDR2 from the germline V gene are SQVTM and ANQGSEA. V was clipped by 1 base and J by 0 bases, with 7 bases between them. The CDR3 is 15 residues long. The CDR3 protein is CSVEGESSYNSPLHF. The DNA for the CDR3 is TGCAGCGTTGAAGGGGAGAGCTCCTATAATTCACCCCTCCACTTT.

The chain links TRBV9 to TRBJ1-3, with a possible D match to TRBD1 (6 bases). The CDR3 loop spans 15 amino acids. Germline lookup yields CDR1 SGDLS and CDR2 YYNGEE. V was clipped by 2 bases and J by 1 base, with 10 bases between them. CDR3 coding DNA: TGTGCCAGCAGCGTTGACAGGTTATCTGGAAACACCATATATTTT. Amino acid sequence: CASSVDRLSGNTIYF.

The chain links TRBV7-9 to TRBJ2-7; D is unresolved. V was cut by 3 bases and J by 3 bases, with 6 bases left in between. CDR3 length equals 12 residues. CDR1 and CDR2 from the germline V gene are SEHNR and FQNEAQ (reference sequence). CDR3 loop: CASSFDNYEQYF. The CDR3 region has the DNA TGTGCCAGCAGCTTCGACAACTACGAGCAGTACTTC.

The chain recombines TRBV7-9 with TRBJ1-6; 8 nucleotides agree with TRBD1. With 6 bases clipped from V and 7 bases from J, the junction kept 8 bases outside the gene matches. CDR3 length equals 15 residues. The V gene's germline CDR1 is SEHNR and CDR2 FQNEAQ (reference sequence). CDR3 DNA sequence: TGTGCCAGCAGAGCGGACAGGGCGGCAAATTCACCCCTCCACTTT. Residues: CASRADRAANSPLHF.

This clone appeared a single time. DNA of the CDR3: TGTGCCAGCAGCGTAGTAAGCGGGAGGAACACCGGGGAGCTGTTTTTT. This sequence encodes CASSVVSGRNTGELFF. The chain carries TRBV9 and TRBJ2-2; 8 bases line up with TRBD2. Germline-derived CDR1 and CDR2 are SGDLS and YYNGEE. Germline trimming cut 0 bases from V and 1 base from J; bases unmatched to any gene: 2. The CDR3 runs to 16 residues.

The CDR3 region has the DNA TGTGCCAGCAAGGCGGGGGGGCCGTGGAATGAGCAGTTCTTC. This sequence encodes CASKAGGPWNEQFF. The chain has TRBV3-1 (or the pseudogene TRBV3-2) and TRBJ2-1, with 9 bases that match TRBD2. Germline V gene data show CDR1 as LGHDT and CDR2 as YNNKEL (reference sequence). V lost 7 bases, J lost 7 bases, and 8 bases stayed unmatched. The CDR3 length is 14 residues.

V usage is TRBV6-5 and J usage is TRBJ1-1; no definite D call. CDR1 and CDR2 from the germline V gene are MNHEY and SVGAGI. V lost 0 bases and J lost 4, with 6 bases in between. CDR3 length: 13 amino acids. The CDR3 here is CASSYSPSTEAFF. The CDR3 nucleotides read TGTGCCAGCAGTTACTCCCCGAGCACTGAAGCTTTCTTT.

The chain couples TRBV10-3 to TRBJ1-1; no definite D call. The germline V and J ends were trimmed by 2 bases and 3 bases, with 7 bases remaining between them. Germline-derived CDR1 and CDR2 are ENHRY and SYGVKD. This CDR3 has 13 residues. The CDR3, as DNA: TGTGCCATCAGTGAGGAAGGAGACACTGAAGCTTTCTTT. As protein: CAISEEGDTEAFF.

The rearrangement links TRBV6-5 to TRBJ1-6, with TRBD1 matching 10 bases. The CDR3 totals 15 residues. Trimming at V came to 6 bases and at J to 10 bases, leaving 9 bases not matched to a gene. Germline V lookup: CDR1 MNHEY, CDR2 SVGAGI. CDR3 DNA: TGTGCCAGCAGCCCCCTGACAGGGGGCCTCTCACCCCTCCACTTT. As protein: CASSPLTGGLSPLHF.

This sequence joins TRBV7-7 and TRBJ2-1, with TRBD1 matching 7 bases. The CDR3 covers 15 residues. Trimming removed 5 bases from V and 9 bases from J; junction bases left unmatched: 13. Germline V CDR1 and CDR2: SSHAT, FNYEAQ (reference sequence). The CDR3 sequence is CASSPAEGGMGEQFF. The DNA for the CDR3 is TGTGCCAGCAGCCCCGCGGAAGGGGGCATGGGTGAGCAGTTCTTC. Using reference TRBV7-7 and TRBJ2-1 for the parts outside the CDR3, the full variable domain is GAGVSQSPRYKVTKRGQDVTLRCDPISSHATLYWYQQALGQGPEFLTYFNYEAQPDKSGLPSDRFSAERPEGSISTLTIQRTEQRDSAMYRCASSPAEGGMGEQFFGPGTRLTVL.

This rearrangement joins TRBV4-1 to TRBJ2-7; D possibly corresponds to TRBD1 (6 bases). This CDR3 contains 15 residues. Trimming took 1 base from V and 3 from J, leaving 13 bases between them. Germline V gene sequence: CDR1 MGHRA, CDR2 YSYEKL. The CDR3 nucleotides read TGCGCCAGCAGCCAAGGTCAGGCAGGGGTCTACGAGCAGTACTTC. Translated: CASSQGQAGVYEQYF.

The chain carries TRBV15 and TRBJ1-3, with D tentatively TRBD1 (6 bases). The CDR3 spans 16 residues. Germline V gene lookup returns CDR1 LNHNV and CDR2 YYDKDF (reference sequence). V was pared by 8 bases and J by 0 bases, with 17 bases between. CDR3 loop: CATGRRTALSGNTIYF. Written as DNA, the CDR3 is TGTGCCACCGGCCGGAGGACAGCACTCTCTGGAAACACCATATATTTT.

V gene TRBV19 combines with J gene TRBJ2-4; TRBD2 matches 8 bases. J lost 2 bases, V lost 6 bases, and 12 bases had no gene match. This CDR3 comprises 17 residues. The germline CDR1 and CDR2 sequences are LNHDA and SQIVND (reference sequence). In nucleotides, the CDR3 is TGTGCCAGTAGCCCCAACTTAGCGGGAAGAACCAAAAACATTCAGTACTTC. Protein product: CASSPNLAGRTKNIQYF.